Only a few counts were recorded for the clone carrying this T cell receptor beta chain. Its matching antigen is unknown. CDR3 length equals 14 residues. Germline CDR1 and CDR2: DFQATT and SNEGSKA (reference sequence). V lost 3 bases to trimming and J lost 2 bases, with 14 bases between them. The TCR alpha and TCR beta cDNA libraries, bearing sample barcodes and UMIs, were generated by 5'RACE using constant-segment primers. MiXCR, run by TCRdb on the 5' RACE reads, gives a single entry per CDR3 protein. The sample includes 470,000 or so distinct CDR3 sequences, approximately 18% of them seen just once. This specimen comes from a study of T-cell memory formation after mild COVID-19. Regarding the study as a whole: Day 15 to 85 contractors were CD4/CD8 balanced; later expanders leaned CD4+. Mainly CM and EM harbored the contracting CD4+ clones; mainly EMRA harbored the CD8+ ones.

The receptor was isolated from a man aged 18 to 29 who had mild COVID-19 (a few samples of this study predate the infection). Cell type and time point are not known. Sequenced sample: PBMCs or a T cell subset sorted from them (not recorded which). The V call is TRBV20-1, the J call TRBJ2-7; D may correspond to TRBD1 or TRBD2 (5 bases each). The chain's CDR3 is CSASDGTAAYEQYF. CDR3 nucleotides: TGCAGTGCTAGTGATGGGACCGCCGCCTACGAGCAGTACTTC.